This T cell receptor (beta chain) was profiled in a study of cytomegalovirus exposure and HLA in healthy donors. The PCR ran on 60 Vbeta and 13 Jbeta primers. Repertoires were generated with immunoSEQ multiplex PCR, while TCRdb's copy carries only in-frame clones and drops some. The table lists over 110,000 clones, under 85% of them singletons. From germline, CDR1 is SEHNR and CDR2 FQNEAQ (reference sequence). V gave up 2 bases and J gave up 2 bases, with 12 bases separating them. This CDR3 is 15 amino acids long. Material: PBMCs. This chain joins TRBV7-9 and TRBJ1-2; tentatively, D is TRBD1 (6 bases). The clonotype was recovered from a man aged 18 to 29 in good health and CMV-seronegative. CDR3 DNA sequence: TGTGCCAGCAGCTTAATTAACAGGGAAAACTATGGCTACACCTTC. Translating gives CASSLINRENYGYTF.